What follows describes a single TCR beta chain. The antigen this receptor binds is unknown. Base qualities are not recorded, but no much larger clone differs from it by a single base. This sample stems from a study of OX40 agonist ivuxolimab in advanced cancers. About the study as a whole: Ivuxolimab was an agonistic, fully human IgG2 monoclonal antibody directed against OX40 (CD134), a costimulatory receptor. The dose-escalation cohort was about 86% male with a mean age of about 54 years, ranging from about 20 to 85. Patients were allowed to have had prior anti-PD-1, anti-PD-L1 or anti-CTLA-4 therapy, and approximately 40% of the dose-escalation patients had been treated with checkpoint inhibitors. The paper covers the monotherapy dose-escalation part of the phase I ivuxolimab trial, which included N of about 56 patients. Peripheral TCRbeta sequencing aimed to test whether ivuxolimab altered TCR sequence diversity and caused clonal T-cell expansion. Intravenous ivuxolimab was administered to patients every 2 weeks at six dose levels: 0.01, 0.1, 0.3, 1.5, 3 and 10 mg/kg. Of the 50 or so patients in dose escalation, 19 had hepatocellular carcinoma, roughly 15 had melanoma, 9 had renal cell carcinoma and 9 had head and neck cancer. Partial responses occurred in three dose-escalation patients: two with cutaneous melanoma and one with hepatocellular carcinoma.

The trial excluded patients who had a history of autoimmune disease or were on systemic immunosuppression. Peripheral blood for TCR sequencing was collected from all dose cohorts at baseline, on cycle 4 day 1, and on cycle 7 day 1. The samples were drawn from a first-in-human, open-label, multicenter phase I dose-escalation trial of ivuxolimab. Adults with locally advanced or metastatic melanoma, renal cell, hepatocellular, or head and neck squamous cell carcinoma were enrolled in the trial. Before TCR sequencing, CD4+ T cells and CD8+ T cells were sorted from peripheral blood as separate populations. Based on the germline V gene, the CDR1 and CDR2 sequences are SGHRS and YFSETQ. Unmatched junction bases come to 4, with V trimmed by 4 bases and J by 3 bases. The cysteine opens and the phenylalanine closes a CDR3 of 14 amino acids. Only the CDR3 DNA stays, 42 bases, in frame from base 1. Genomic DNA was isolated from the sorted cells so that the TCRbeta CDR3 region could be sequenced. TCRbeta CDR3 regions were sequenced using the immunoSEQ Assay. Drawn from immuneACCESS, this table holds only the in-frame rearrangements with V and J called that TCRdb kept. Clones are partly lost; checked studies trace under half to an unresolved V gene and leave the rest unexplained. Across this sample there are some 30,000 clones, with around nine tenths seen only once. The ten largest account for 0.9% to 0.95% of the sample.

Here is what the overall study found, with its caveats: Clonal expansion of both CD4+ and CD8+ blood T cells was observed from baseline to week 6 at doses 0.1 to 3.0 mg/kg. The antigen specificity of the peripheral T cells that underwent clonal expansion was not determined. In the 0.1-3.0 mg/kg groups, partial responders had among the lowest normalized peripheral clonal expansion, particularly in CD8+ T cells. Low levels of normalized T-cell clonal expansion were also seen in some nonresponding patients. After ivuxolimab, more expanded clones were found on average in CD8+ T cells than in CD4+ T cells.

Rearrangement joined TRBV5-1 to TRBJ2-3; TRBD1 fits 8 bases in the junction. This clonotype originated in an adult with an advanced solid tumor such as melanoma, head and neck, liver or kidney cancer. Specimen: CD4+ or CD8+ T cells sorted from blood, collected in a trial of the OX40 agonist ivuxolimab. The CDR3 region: CASSRTGRTDTQYF. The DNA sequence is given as TGCGCCAGCAGCAGGACAGGGAGAACAGATACGCAGTATTTT.